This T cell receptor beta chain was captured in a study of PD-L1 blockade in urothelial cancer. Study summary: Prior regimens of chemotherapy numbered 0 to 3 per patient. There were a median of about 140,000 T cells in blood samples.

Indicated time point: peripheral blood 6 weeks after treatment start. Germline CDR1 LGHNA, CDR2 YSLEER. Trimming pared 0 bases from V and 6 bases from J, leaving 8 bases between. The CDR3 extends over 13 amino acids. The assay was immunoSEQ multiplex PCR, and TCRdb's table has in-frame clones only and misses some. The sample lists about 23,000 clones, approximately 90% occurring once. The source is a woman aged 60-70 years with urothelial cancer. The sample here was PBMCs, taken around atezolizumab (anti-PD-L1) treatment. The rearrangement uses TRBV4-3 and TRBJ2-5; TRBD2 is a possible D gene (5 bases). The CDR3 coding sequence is TGCGCCAGCAGCCAAGATTCCGGGAAGACCCAGTACTTC. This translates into CASSQDSGKTQYF.